Below are 17 T cell receptor beta chains sequenced from a single sample in a study of blood T cells in healthy people across ages. A J-beta primer mix and a sample-barcoded 5' primer were used in a second PCR of roughly 6 to 12 cycles. MiXCR was run by TCRdb on the 5' RACE reads, yielding one entry per CDR3 protein. Among about 1.1 million distinct CDR3 sequences, more than 30% were seen once, and the ten largest hold roughly 14%. Source material: blood. The receptor source for this set is a man between 18 and 35 years old in good health.

The chain couples TRBV11-2 to TRBJ2-2; TRBD1 agrees at 8 bases. Germline V gene sequence: CDR1 SGHAT, CDR2 FQNNGV. The junction had 5 bases not matched to a gene; V was cut back by 6 bases and J by 2 bases. CDR3 size: 15 residues. The CDR3 protein is CASSWGQVNTGELFF. In nucleotides, the CDR3 is TGTGCCAGCAGTTGGGGACAGGTCAACACCGGGGAGCTGTTTTTT.

The rearrangement joins TRBV6-1 to TRBJ1-4; D gene ambiguous. V was shortened by 0 bases and J by 4 bases, with 9 bases between the two germline ends. There are 15 residues in the CDR3. The V gene's germline CDR1 is MNHNS and CDR2 SASEGT. CDR3 DNA sequence: TGTGCCAGCAGTGAAGCGACGGCTGGTAATGAAAAACTGTTTTTT. Translation gives CASSEATAGNEKLFF.

V gene TRBV10-3 combines with J gene TRBJ1-1; D is possibly TRBD1 (5 bases). Germline CDR1 and CDR2: ENHRY and SYGVKD. The CDR3 has 13 amino acids. Trimming left V 8 bases short and J 4 bases short, with 14 bases between. This CDR3 reads CAIGETVVTEAFF. The CDR3 DNA sequence: TGTGCCATCGGGGAGACAGTGGTCACTGAAGCTTTCTTT.

This clonotype was counted many times. The chain carries TRBV29-1 and TRBJ1-2; a possible D gene is TRBD1 (5 bases). The germline V gene has CDR1 SQVTM and CDR2 ANQGSEA. The CDR3 runs 12 residues. V was trimmed by 7 bases and J by 4 bases, leaving 13 bases between them. DNA of the CDR3: TGCAGCGCCACCAGGGACCTCTATGGCTACACCTTC. Its protein product is CSATRDLYGYTF.

The chain couples TRBV12-3 or TRBV12-4 to TRBJ2-2; 10 nucleotides agree with TRBD2. This CDR3 region has 15 residues. Germline trimming cut 10 bases from V and 5 bases from J; bases unmatched to any gene: 10. The CDR3, as DNA: TGTGCCACCGGTTTAGCGGGGGGTGAGACCGGGGAGCTGTTTTTT. It translates to CATGLAGGETGELFF.

With regard to this clonotype: One end of the junction varies from germline; a read error may be responsible. The chain recombines TRBV6-6 with TRBJ2-7; no clear D. Germline V gene data show CDR1 as MNHNY and CDR2 as SVGAGI (reference sequence). The length of the CDR3 is 13 residues. This chain's CDR3 is CANSSLLASEQYF. In DNA, the CDR3 is TGTGCCAACAGTTCCCTCCTCGCTAGCGAGCAGTACTTC.

This clonotype was observed a handful of times. The CDR3 DNA sequence: TGTGCCAGCAGCCCAAAATCACAAGAGACCCAGTACTTC. It encodes CASSPKSQETQYF. The chain links TRBV25-1 to TRBJ2-5; D is unclear. CDR1 is MGHDK, CDR2 SYGVNS, per germline. Trimming took off 6 bases at V and 2 bases at J, with 10 bases between the two ends. The CDR3 runs 13 residues.

This chain joins TRBV12-3 or TRBV12-4 and TRBJ2-6; maybe TRBD1 (5 bases). The CDR3 extends over 13 amino acids. CDR3 nucleotides: TGTGCGGGCAGGGCGTCTGGGGCCAACGTCCTGACTTTC. It yields the protein CAGRASGANVLTF.

DNA of the CDR3: TGCAGTGCCCCCCAGAGGACAGGGGATGAAAAACTGTTTTTT. Its translation is CSAPQRTGDEKLFF. The rearrangement links TRBV20-1 to TRBJ1-4; 9 bases align to TRBD1. Germline V gene data show CDR1 as DFQATT and CDR2 as SNEGSKA (reference sequence). The CDR3 is made up of 14 amino acids. Germline trimming cut 6 bases from V and 6 bases from J; bases unmatched to any gene: 8.

The V and J genes are TRBV12-3 or TRBV12-4 and TRBJ2-4; 9 positions match TRBD2. The CDR3 totals 13 residues. Trimming at V came to 3 bases and at J to 8 bases, leaving 2 bases not matched to a gene. The CDR3 loop is CASSFSSGDIQYF. The CDR3 DNA reads TGTGCCAGCAGTTTCTCTAGCGGGGACATTCAGTACTTC.

The V and J genes are TRBV6-5 and TRBJ2-5; D possibly corresponds to TRBD2 (6 bases). With the DNA end fitting TRBJ2-7 better, the J assignment may be wrong. The germline V gene has CDR1 MNHEY and CDR2 SVGAGI. This CDR3 has 15 residues. CDR3 sequence: CASSYYPGRGNEQYF. The CDR3 bases are TGTGCCAGCAGTTATTATCCGGGCCGGGGGAACGAGCAGTACTTC.

This clonotype has a handful of counts. This sequence joins TRBV20-1 and TRBJ2-3; 11 bases are a match to TRBD2. The junction had 9 bases not matched to a gene; V was cut back by 0 bases and J by 4 bases. CDR1 is DFQATT, CDR2 SNEGSKA, per germline (reference sequence). The CDR3 consists of 17 residues. CDR3 DNA: TGCAGTGCTAGAGATCTGATTAGCGGGGGGGGATCAGATACGCAGTATTTT. The encoded protein is CSARDLISGGGSDTQYF.

The gene calls are TRBV12-3 or TRBV12-4 and TRBJ2-3, with D hard to call. This CDR3 is built from 14 residues. V dropped 7 bases and J dropped 3 bases, with 14 bases sitting between them. The CDR3 here is CASTSVPRTDTQYF. As DNA, the CDR3 is TGTGCCAGCACCTCGGTACCCCGTACAGATACGCAGTATTTT.

This clonotype was seen more than once but under ten times. The chain couples TRBV5-5 to TRBJ1-2, with a tentative D call TRBD1 (5 bases). The V end was cut by 0 bases, the J end by 4 bases, with 16 bases between. This CDR3 is 16 amino acids long. Germline V gene data show CDR1 as SGHKS and CDR2 as YYEKEE (reference sequence). The CDR3 DNA reads as TGTGCCAGCAGCTTGGGAATCGACTCCGGGGGCTATGGCTACACCTTC. Its translation: CASSLGIDSGGYGYTF. The full variable domain, completed using reference TRBV5-5 and TRBJ1-2, is DAGVTQSPTHLIKTRGQQVTLRCSPISGHKSVSWYQQVLGQGPQFIFQYYEKEERGRGNFPDRFSARQFPNYSSELNVNALLLGDSALYLCASSLGIDSGGYGYTFGSGTRLTVV.

This rearrangement joins TRBV2 to TRBJ2-6; D remains ambiguous. CDR3 size: 15 residues. Germline CDR1 reads SNHLY; CDR2 reads FYNNEI. V was cut by 5 bases and J by 2 bases, with 10 bases left in between. The CDR3 sequence is CASSPKHPGANVLTF. The CDR3, as DNA: TGTGCCAGCAGTCCAAAGCACCCTGGGGCCAACGTCCTGACTTTC. Filled out from reference TRBV2 and TRBJ2-6, the complete variable domain reads EPEVTQTPSHQVTQMGQEVILRCVPISNHLYFYWYRQILGQKVEFLVSFYNNEISEKSEIFDDQFSVERPDGSNFTLKIRSTKLEDSAMYFCASSPKHPGANVLTFGAGSRLTVL.

Regarding this clonotype: Its ends do not fully match the called genes, so a read error is possible. CDR3 in amino acids: CACSLKHGQGADTQYF. The CDR3 nucleotides are TGTGCCTGCAGCTTAAAACACGGACAGGGGGCAGATACGCAGTATTTT. The rearrangement links TRBV7-3 to TRBJ2-3; TRBD1 matches 10 bases. The length of the CDR3 is 16 residues. CDR1 is SGHTA and CDR2 is FQGTGA in the germline V gene.

V usage is TRBV4-1 and J usage is TRBJ1-4; no clear D. V lost 1 base, J lost 5 bases, and 8 bases lay in between. Germline CDR1 and CDR2: MGHRA and YSYEKL. The CDR3 sequence is 14 residues long. The CDR3 DNA reads as TGCGCCAGCAGCCAAGGGCAGTTGAATGAAAAACTGTTTTTT. This gives the protein CASSQGQLNEKLFF.